The TCR beta chain under discussion was sequenced for a study of identifying expanded T cells in peripheral blood. The germline CDR1 and CDR2 sequences are LNHDA and SQIVND (reference sequence). With 8 bases removed from V and 2 bases from J, the gap between germline ends came to 14 bases. This CDR3 spans 14 amino acids. Libraries were prepared by immunoSEQ multiplex PCR; TCRdb keeps only in-frame clonotypes and omits some of them. The top ten clones hold about 4% of a sample with about 100,000 clones, around nine tenths of them seen once. The chain is built from TRBV19 and TRBJ2-3, with D unclear. This sequence was found in a person aged 18-70 years in good health. The sample consisted of blood. Written as DNA, the CDR3 is TGTGCCAGTCACTCGGATCGGTACACAGATACGCAGTATTTT. This gives the protein CASHSDRYTDTQYF.